The rows below give T cell receptor beta chains drawn from one sample of a study of cytomegalovirus exposure and HLA in healthy donors. The method was immunoSEQ multiplex PCR; TCRdb's version includes in-frame clones alone and lacks a portion of them. Among around 210,000 clones, about 81% were seen once, and the ten largest hold 2.7%. Source material: PBMCs. The receptors originated from a woman between 40 and 50 years old in good health and CMV-seronegative. The CDR3 runs from the conserved cysteine through the conserved F or W. The D gene is left open where the match is weak. Clone size is not always given. Where it is, it says once, few, many or a class for expanded clones.

v_call	clone_size	j_call	d_call	cdr3_nt	cdr3_aa
TRBV18	-	TRBJ1-2	-	TGTGCCAGCTCACCACTGGAGGGTCTGATCAGCTACACCTTC	CASSPLEGLISYTF
TRBV7-8	-	TRBJ2-5	TRBD1	TGTGCCAGCAGCTCTGGACAGGTCCAAGAGACCCAGTACTTC	CASSSGQVQETQYF
TRBV2	-	TRBJ1-2	-	TGTGCCAGCAGTGGGGGGGGGCCCTATGGCTACACCTTC	CASSGGGPYGYTF
TRBV19	-	TRBJ2-7	TRBD1	TGTGCCAGTGGAAAGGGGGCCGGCGAGCAGTACTTC	CASGKGAGEQYF
TRBV5-1	-	TRBJ2-2	-	TGCGCCAGCAGCTTGGGGTGGGAGACCGGGGAGCTGTTTTTT	CASSLGWETGELFF
TRBV2	-	TRBJ2-2	TRBD2	TGTGCCAGCAGTGTCTTAGCGGGCACCGGGGAGCTGTTTTTT	CASSVLAGTGELFF
TRBV18	-	TRBJ1-2	-	TGTGCCAGCTCATCTACGACAGATAACTATGGCTACACCTTC	CASSSTTDNYGYTF
TRBV28	-	TRBJ1-3	-	TGTGCCAGCAGGGCGGGAATAGGCGCGGACACCATATATTTT	CASRAGIGADTIYF
TRBV10-3	-	TRBJ1-2	-	TGTGCCATCAGTGCTGAGGTTCCGGGCTATGGCTACACCTTC	CAISAEVPGYGYTF
TRBV10-1	-	TRBJ2-1	TRBD1	TGCGCCAGCCGAGGACAGGGTGGCTCGTCCTACAATGAGCAGTTCTTC	CASRGQGGSSYNEQFF
TRBV6-1	-	TRBJ1-1	TRBD1	TGTGCCAGCAGTGAGTTCCCTTGGGACAGGGGGAAGAACACTGAAGCTTTCTTT	CASSEFPWDRGKNTEAFF
TRBV7-9	once	TRBJ1-1	TRBD1	TGTGCCAGCAGCTTCGGGGGACAGGCAACGAACACTGAAGCTTTCTTT	CASSFGGQATNTEAFF
TRBV7-2	-	TRBJ2-7	TRBD1	TGTGCCAGCAGCCCCAAAACCGGGACAGCCTACGAGCAGTACTTC	CASSPKTGTAYEQYF
TRBV4-1	-	TRBJ1-2	-	TGCGCCAGCAGCCAACCGCGGAGGGGTAGCTATGGCTACACCTTC	CASSQPRRGSYGYTF
TRBV19	-	TRBJ1-5	TRBD1	TGTGCCAGTAGTATTAGCTTGACAGGGGGTGGAAGCAGCAATCAGCCCCAGCATTTT	CASSISLTGGGSSNQPQHF
TRBV6-6	-	TRBJ1-4	TRBD1	TGTGCCAGCAGTTACTGGCAGGGGGCGCACAATGAAAAACTGTTTTTT	CASSYWQGAHNEKLFF
TRBV18	-	TRBJ2-1	-	TGTGCCAGCTCACCACCCTTGCTGGGGCTAACCTACAATGAGCAGTTCTTC	CASSPPLLGLTYNEQFF
TRBV25-1	-	TRBJ2-6	-	TGTGCCAGCAGCGAAGTCGGGATACTTGGGGCCAACGTCCTGACTTTC	CASSEVGILGANVLTF
TRBV6-4	once	TRBJ2-2	TRBD2	TGTGCCAGCAGTGACGAGACTAGCGGTACCACCGGGGAGCTGTTTTTT	CASSDETSGTTGELFF
TRBV27	-	TRBJ2-7	TRBD2	TGTGCCAGCACCCGAGTGCAGCGGGAGGGCCCGTACGAGCAGTACTTC	CASTRVQREGPYEQYF